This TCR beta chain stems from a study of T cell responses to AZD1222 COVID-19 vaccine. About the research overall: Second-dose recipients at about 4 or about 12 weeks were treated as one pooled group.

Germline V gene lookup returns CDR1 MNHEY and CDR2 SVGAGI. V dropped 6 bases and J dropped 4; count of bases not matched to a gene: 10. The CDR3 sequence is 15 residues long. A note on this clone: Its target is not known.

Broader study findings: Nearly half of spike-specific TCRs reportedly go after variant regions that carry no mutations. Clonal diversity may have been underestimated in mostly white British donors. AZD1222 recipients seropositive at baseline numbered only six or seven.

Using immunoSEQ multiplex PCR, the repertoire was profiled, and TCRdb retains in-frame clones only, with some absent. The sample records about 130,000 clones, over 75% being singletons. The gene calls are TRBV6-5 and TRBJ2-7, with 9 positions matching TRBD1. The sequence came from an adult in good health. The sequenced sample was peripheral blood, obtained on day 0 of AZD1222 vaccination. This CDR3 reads CASRRQDRGMYEQYF. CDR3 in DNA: TGTGCCAGCAGGCGGCAAGACAGGGGGATGTACGAGCAGTACTTC.